This T cell receptor (beta chain) was found in a study of T-cell reconstitution after alpha-beta-depleted transplantation in children (dated by TCRdb to 2016 to 2018). About the study as a whole: Using TCR repertoire profiling, the study quantitatively followed how T-cell immune reconstitution unfolded in children after TCRalphabeta/CD19-depleted allogeneic hematopoietic cell transplantation.

This clonotype was observed a handful of times. The target of this receptor is not known. The record has no base qualities; no much larger clone is one base away. Sequences MNHNS (CDR1) and SASEGT (CDR2) are obtained from the germline V gene. V ends up 8 bases short and J 3 bases short, with an unmatched junction base count of 10. The CDR3 covers 15 residues, taking in both the cysteine and the phenylalanine. The DNA shown is the 45-base CDR3, in frame from base 1. The library relied on PCR. The sequencing machine was an Illumina HiSeq 2500. To normalize quantification of the TCRbeta repertoire, the TCR libraries were built with molecular barcoding that relied on unique molecular identifiers. TCRdb redid the processing of the public reads, applying fastp at Q25 and MiXCR, and retained in-frame beta chains. All rows with the same CDR3 protein become a single entry with the most common DNA and genes. Within this sample are 350,000 to 450,000 distinct CDR3 sequences, with 13% of them counted one time only. The ten largest clones represent 4% to 5.5% of the sample.

The chain employs TRBV6-1 and TRBJ2-3, and 8 bases in between align with TRBD2. Sequences were derived from PBMCs, sampled from the stem cell graft. This clonotype originated in a human donor who donated a stem cell graft to a child with Fanconi anemia. This receptor has the CDR3 CASYPAGAGTDTQYF. The sequenced DNA is TGTGCCAGCTACCCAGCGGGGGCCGGGACAGATACGCAGTATTTT.